This is a list of T cell receptor beta chains from one sample in a study. In TCRdb, the RT-PCR reads were re-called with MiXCR into one record per CDR3 protein. The data hold hundreds of thousands of distinct CDR3 sequences, with 11% to 15% observed a single time. Source material: memory CD4+ T cells from blood. The receptors were sampled from a female donor in good health, serving as a healthy control. Each CDR3 is given with its conserved first and last residue. Each record gives: J gene, clone size, D gene, V gene, CDR3 DNA, CDR3 protein. D genes are given only for firm matches. For some rows the clone size is stated as once, few or many, or as a class when expanded; others skip it.

TRBJ2-5	.	.	TRBV9	TGTGCCAGCAGCGTAGCACCGCACAGCCAAGAGACCCAGTACTTC	CASSVAPHSQETQYF
TRBJ2-5	many	.	TRBV20-1	TGCAGTGCAACCAGGGGAGAGACCCAGTACTTC	CSATRGETQYF
TRBJ2-4	.	.	TRBV9	TGTGCCAGCAGCGTAGAGGTAGAAAACATTCAGTACTTC	CASSVEVENIQYF
TRBJ2-1	many	.	TRBV7-2	TGTGCCAGCAGCACTGGGACCTACAATGAGCAGTTCTTC	CASSTGTYNEQFF
TRBJ2-2	few	TRBD2	TRBV7-9	TGTGCCAGCAGCTTGGACAGGGGACTAGCGGGGCAGAAAACCGGGGAGCTGTTTTTT	CASSLDRGLAGQKTGELFF
TRBJ1-4	many	.	TRBV12-3/TRBV12-4	TGTGCCAGCACCCCGGTTGCAACTAATGAAAAACTGTTTTTT	CASTPVATNEKLFF
TRBJ2-3	few	.	TRBV20-1	TGCAGTGCTAGATCGGGCGGGACCACTACAGATACGCAGTATTTT	CSARSGGTTTDTQYF
TRBJ2-1	few	TRBD2	TRBV19	TGTGCCAGTAGTATAGTGACTAGCGGATACAATGAGCAGTTCTTC	CASSIVTSGYNEQFF
TRBJ2-5	few	TRBD2	TRBV5-6	TGTGCCAGCAGCTTGGTTATGCTAGCGGGAGTTGAGAGAGAGACCCAGTACTTC	CASSLVMLAGVERETQYF
TRBJ2-3	.	TRBD2	TRBV7-2	TGTGCCAGCAGCTTATACGCGGCGGGAGTCCCAGATACGCAGTATTTT	CASSLYAAGVPDTQYF
TRBJ2-3	many	.	TRBV20-1	TGCAGTGCTAGGGGGGGAAGGGGAGACCGGCCGATCCCTACAGATACGCAGTATTTT	CSARGGRGDRPIPTDTQYF
TRBJ2-7	.	TRBD2	TRBV7-9	TGTGCCAGCAGCCAGACTAGCGGGAGACTATCCTACGAGCAGTACTTC	CASSQTSGRLSYEQYF
TRBJ1-3	.	.	TRBV11-2	TGTGCCAGCAGCCTACTCCAGGGAAGAGCTGCTGGAAACACCATATATTTT	CASSLLQGRAAGNTIYF
TRBJ2-7	few	.	TRBV27	TGTGCCAGCAGTTTAGGATGGGGGCCCTACGAGCAGTACTTC	CASSLGWGPYEQYF
TRBJ2-1	.	TRBD2	TRBV20-1	TGCAGTGCTAGGCCCGGGAGGGCCCACAATGAGCAGTTCTTC	CSARPGRAHNEQFF
TRBJ2-1	.	.	TRBV3-1	TGTGCCAGCCGGGGAGGTGTGTTTGAGCAGTTCTTC	CASRGGVFEQFF
TRBJ2-7	.	.	TRBV7-2	TGTGCCAGCAGCTTAGCGGGGTTGCCCCACGAGCAGTACTTC	CASSLAGLPHEQYF
TRBJ1-5	.	.	TRBV12-3/TRBV12-4	TGTGCCAGCAGTTTAGAGATAGGGAATCAGCCCCAGCATTTT	CASSLEIGNQPQHF
TRBJ2-3	.	.	TRBV9	TGTGCCAGCAGCCCACAGCTCACAGATACGCAGTATTTT	CASSPQLTDTQYF
TRBJ1-2	many	TRBD1	TRBV20-1	TGCAGTGCTAGAGACTTCGGGGGGGACAGGCGTGACTATGGCTACACCTTC	CSARDFGGDRRDYGYTF
TRBJ2-7	.	.	TRBV20-1	TGCAGTGCTAGTTTCCGGGGTTTGGACGAGCAGTACTTC	CSASFRGLDEQYF
TRBJ2-1	.	.	TRBV4-1	TGCGCCAGCAGCCAAGGACAGGGAGGGATCAAGGAGCAGTTCTTC	CASSQGQGGIKEQFF
TRBJ1-5	few	.	TRBV20-1	TGCAGTGCTAAACAGGTTGAAGGGTATAGCAATCAGCCCCAGCATTTT	CSAKQVEGYSNQPQHF
TRBJ1-5	.	TRBD1	TRBV12-3/TRBV12-4	TGTGCCAGCACCCCTGGACAGGGCCTCCAGCCCCAGCATTTT	CASTPGQGLQPQHF
TRBJ1-2	few	.	TRBV20-1	TGCAGTGTTCCGAACGCTGCTAACTATGGCTACACCTTC	CSVPNAANYGYTF
TRBJ2-2	many	.	TRBV6-1	TGTGCCAGCAGTGAACTGGGGAACACCGGGGAGCTGTTTTTT	CASSELGNTGELFF
TRBJ1-1	.	.	TRBV15	TGTGCCACCTCCCCACGGAACACTGAAGCTTTCTTT	CATSPRNTEAFF
TRBJ2-2	once	.	TRBV5-1	TGCGCCAGCAGCTTGGACCTGGTACGAGCGAACACCGGGGAGCTGTTTTTT	CASSLDLVRANTGELFF
TRBJ2-7	few	TRBD2	TRBV3-1	TGTGCCAGCGGATACTTAGGGACTAGCGTTTACGAGCAGTACTTC	CASGYLGTSVYEQYF
TRBJ2-1	.	.	TRBV24-1	TGTGCCACCAGTGATCCCACGAGAGGGTACAATGAGCAGTTCTTC	CATSDPTRGYNEQFF
TRBJ1-2	.	.	TRBV29-1	TGCAGCATATCACCCGGACCCCCGAGTGGCTACACCTTC	CSISPGPPSGYTF
TRBJ2-5	.	.	TRBV5-1	TGCGCCAGCAGCCCGAGTTTCGAGGTCCAAGAGACCCAGTACTTC	CASSPSFEVQETQYF
TRBJ1-1	few	.	TRBV6-1	TGTGCCAGCACCTCTACAGCTATCACTGAAGCTTTCTTT	CASTSTAITEAFF
TRBJ1-1	many	TRBD1	TRBV10-3	TGTGCCATCAGTCGACAGGGTAGCGACACTGAAGCTTTCTTT	CAISRQGSDTEAFF
TRBJ2-1	.	.	TRBV20-1	TGCAGTGCCCCCAAGGGTGGCTACAATGAGCAGTTCTTC	CSAPKGGYNEQFF
TRBJ2-3	many	TRBD1	TRBV4-2	TGTGCCAGCAGCGCACAAGGACAGGGAAGCGACCCAGATACGCAGTATTTT	CASSAQGQGSDPDTQYF
TRBJ1-5	.	TRBD1	TRBV28	TGTGCCAGCATCATTGGCACGGGACAGATCAATCAGCCCCAGCATTTT	CASIIGTGQINQPQHF